The 18 T cell receptor beta chains in this list originate from one sample, sequenced in a study of post-analysis software for immune sequencing data (dated by TCRdb to between 2014 and 2016). General conclusions and limits of the study: Roughly 5 TRBV segments, including TRBV5-6, TRBV5-1 and TRBV20-1, were significantly more frequent in patients than controls.

These receptors' antigens are unknown. Receptor libraries were prepared by PCR. For sequencing, an Illumina HiSeq 2500 was employed. Unique molecular identifiers were incorporated into TCR beta cDNA libraries to reduce PCR and sequencing biases. TCRdb trimmed the raw reads at Q25, called clones with MiXCR and kept productive beta chains. Entries are consolidated by CDR3 protein sequence, retaining the most common genes and DNA. Counted in this sample were about 680,000 distinct CDR3 sequences; approximately 59% of them appeared once. The ten largest clonotypes hold 10% to 12% of the sample. Material: blood. Receptor source: a girl aged 2 to 9 with multiple sclerosis.

This chain connects TRBV12-3 or TRBV12-4 to TRBJ1-1; D remains ambiguous. V dropped 2 bases and J dropped 9 bases, with 13 bases sitting between them. This CDR3 has 13 amino acids. CDR3 DNA sequence: TGTGCCAGCAGTTTAAATATGCAGTCGCAAGCTTTCTTT. Amino acid sequence: CASSLNMQSQAFF.

The CDR3 sequence is CASMPVGQQETQYF. Here the CDR3 DNA reads TGTGCCAGCATGCCAGTCGGACAGCAAGAGACCCAGTACTTC. The chain is built from TRBV5-6 and TRBJ2-5; D is perhaps TRBD1 (6 bases). This CDR3 has 14 amino acids. Per the germline V gene, CDR1 is SGHDT and CDR2 is YYEEEE. V lost 6 bases and J lost 2, with 14 bases in between. The full variable domain, rest sourced from reference TRBV5-6 and TRBJ2-5, is DAGVTQSPTHLIKTRGQQVTLRCSPKSGHDTVSWYQQALGQGPQFIFQYYEEEERQRGNFPDRFSGHQFPNYSSELNVNALLLGDSALYLCASMPVGQQETQYFGPGTRLLVL.

The V call is TRBV7-3, the J call TRBJ2-3; TRBD1 aligns across 10 bases. The CDR3 loop spans 16 amino acids. V was clipped by 5 bases and J by 3 bases; unmatched bases: 8. CDR1 is SGHTA, CDR2 FQGTGA, per germline. CDR3 coding DNA: TGTGCCAGCAGCCCCGACAGGGGGCGGCGGACAGATACGCAGTATTTT. This sequence encodes CASSPDRGRRTDTQYF. The full variable domain, completed using reference TRBV7-3 and TRBJ2-3, is GAGVSQTPSNKVTEKGKYVELRCDPISGHTALYWYRQSLGQGPEFLIYFQGTGAADDSGLPNDRFFAVRPEGSVSTLKIQRTERGDSAVYLCASSPDRGRRTDTQYFGPGTRLTVL.

This chain joins TRBV20-1 and TRBJ2-7; 10 bases are a match to TRBD2. CDR1 and CDR2 (germline): DFQATT, SNEGSKA (reference sequence). The V gene end was trimmed by 5 bases and the J gene end by 2 bases; junction bases not matched to a gene: 3. The CDR3 runs 13 residues. CDR3 sequence reads: CSAPLAGAYEQYF. The CDR3 DNA sequence: TGCAGTGCTCCGCTAGCGGGAGCCTACGAGCAGTACTTC.

The V call is TRBV5-1, the J call TRBJ2-6, with no clear D. The V gene lost 0 bases and the J gene lost 0 bases, with 10 bases spanning the gap. Germline-derived CDR1 and CDR2 are SGHRS and YFSETQ. This CDR3 is 17 amino acids long. The DNA of the CDR3 is TGCGCCAGCAGCTTGGCCACGCAGAGCTCTGGGGCCAACGTCCTGACTTTC. Protein product: CASSLATQSSGANVLTF.

The chain is built from TRBV29-1 and TRBJ2-5, with 10 nucleotides matching TRBD1. CDR1 is SQVTM, CDR2 ANQGSEA, per germline. The CDR3 runs to 14 residues. J was trimmed by 2 bases and V by 5 bases; bases with no gene match: 5. The CDR3 region has the DNA TGCAGCGTTCTACGACAGGGGGCTCAAGAGACCCAGTACTTC. Protein sequence: CSVLRQGAQETQYF.

CDR3: CASSEGAGGNIQYF. The CDR3 nucleotides are TGTGCCAGCAGTGAGGGAGCGGGGGGGAACATTCAGTACTTC. The chain links TRBV6-1 to TRBJ2-4; TRBD2 matches at 10 bases. This CDR3 has 14 residues. In germline, CDR1 is MNHNS, CDR2 SASEGT. V was clipped by 3 bases and J by 7 bases; unmatched bases: 3.

The sample holds a few counts of this clonotype. DNA of the CDR3: TGTGCCAGCACGGGACAGGGACAAGAGACCCAGTACTTC. Amino acid sequence: CASTGQGQETQYF. The chain joins TRBV7-9 to TRBJ2-7; 9 nucleotides align to TRBD1. The J call may be faulty, since TRBJ2-5 better matches the DNA end. This CDR3 is 13 amino acids long. CDR1 and CDR2 from the germline V gene are SEHNR and FQNEAQ (reference sequence).

This rearrangement joins TRBV6-5 to TRBJ2-1, with 7 bases matching TRBD1. The CDR3 covers 15 residues. Germline V gene sequence: CDR1 MNHEY, CDR2 SVGAGI. V dropped 6 bases and J dropped 4; count of bases not matched to a gene: 9. CDR3 in amino acids: CASRMGQMIYNEQFF. The CDR3 nucleotides read TGTGCCAGCAGGATGGGACAGATGATTTACAATGAGCAGTTCTTC.

The chain joins TRBV7-8 to TRBJ2-3; 9 bases line up with TRBD1. The germline CDR1 and CDR2 sequences are SGHVS and FQNEAQ. Trimming took 8 bases from V and 0 from J; bases not matched to a gene: 12. The CDR3 sequence is 17 residues long. The CDR3 DNA follows: TGTGCCAGCGGCCGAAGGACAGGGGTTCCCAGCACAGATACGCAGTATTTT. It specifies CASGRRTGVPSTDTQYF.

This clonotype was recorded a few times. The chain is built from TRBV20-1 and TRBJ1-1; a possible D gene is TRBD1 (5 bases). Germline V gene data show CDR1 as DFQATT and CDR2 as SNEGSKA (reference sequence). The CDR3 extends over 16 amino acids. V lost 0 bases to trimming and J lost 0 bases, with 14 bases between them. CDR3 amino acids: CSARDPGWGMNTEAFF. The CDR3 DNA reads as TGCAGTGCTAGAGATCCAGGGTGGGGAATGAACACTGAAGCTTTCTTT.

CDR3 DNA: TGCGCCAGCAGCGGGGCGGGGGACAGCTGCACAGATACGCAGTATTTT. Amino acid sequence: CASSGAGDSCTDTQYF. The V gene is TRBV4-3, the J gene TRBJ2-3; tentatively, D is TRBD1 or TRBD2 (7 bases each). The CDR3 spans 16 residues. V shed 5 bases and J shed 1 base, with 16 bases lying between them. CDR1 is LGHNA, CDR2 YSLEER, per germline.

The rearrangement uses TRBV4-2 and TRBJ2-3; 8 nucleotides match TRBD2. The CDR3 is 16 amino acids. Germline-derived CDR1 and CDR2 are LGHNA and YNFKEQ. Unmatched junction bases numbered 10, after V lost 3 bases and J lost 5 bases. CDR3: CASSQRGSGGRDTQYF. The CDR3 bases are TGTGCCAGCAGCCAGAGGGGCAGCGGGGGTAGAGATACGCAGTATTTT.

This clonotype has a handful of counts. This chain connects TRBV25-1 to TRBJ2-5; tentative D call: TRBD2 (5 bases). V was cut by 5 bases and J by 4 bases, with 17 bases left in between. CDR3 length equals 15 residues. Germline V CDR1 and CDR2: MGHDK, SYGVNS. The CDR3 DNA reads as TGTGCCAGCAGTATCGTCGGGGAAACCCTAGAGACCCAGTACTTC. Translation gives CASSIVGETLETQYF.

The chain recombines TRBV7-8 with TRBJ2-7, with D possibly matching TRBD1 (5 bases). The DNA matches TRBJ2-4 better at its end, which makes the J call doubtful. This CDR3 comprises 14 residues. The germline V gene has CDR1 SGHVS and CDR2 FQNEAQ. CDR3: CASSLAEGEDIQYF. CDR3 nucleotide sequence: TGTGCCAGCAGCTTAGCCGAAGGGGAAGACATTCAGTACTTC.

This chain connects TRBV6-2 or TRBV6-3 to TRBJ2-1; TRBD1 matches 9 bases. Germline CDR1 is MNHEY and CDR2 is SVGEGT. The CDR3 covers 14 residues. V was clipped by 2 bases and J by 6 bases; unmatched bases: 2. The CDR3 spells CASSYPGQGNEQFF. The CDR3 nucleotides are TGTGCCAGCAGTTACCCGGGACAGGGCAATGAGCAGTTCTTC.

CDR3 DNA sequence: TGCGCCAGCAGCTTCCGGGACTCGCGGGGCTACGAGCAGTACTTC. Its protein product is CASSFRDSRGYEQYF. The rearrangement links TRBV5-1 to TRBJ2-4, with D possibly TRBD2 on 6 matching bases. Near its end, the DNA agrees better with TRBJ2-7, so the J call may be wrong. Germline CDR1 SGHRS, CDR2 YFSETQ. CDR3 size: 15 residues.

The rearrangement links TRBV7-2 to TRBJ2-6; TRBD1 might be the D (5 bases). This CDR3 has 16 residues. The V gene lost 1 base and the J gene lost 4 bases, with 11 bases spanning the gap. Looked up from germline, CDR1 is SGHTA and CDR2 is FQGNSA. The CDR3 region has the DNA TGTGCCAGCAGCTTAGATGGCAGGGTCGGGGCCAACGTCCTGACTTTC. Its protein product is CASSLDGRVGANVLTF.